This record concerns one T cell receptor (beta chain) sequence. The CDR3 is made up of 16 amino acids. Trimming shortened V by 1 base and J by 2 bases, and 11 bases separated the two germline ends. Germline values: CDR1 SGHTA, CDR2 FQGTGA. The data were obtained in a study of blood T cell repertoires in COVID-19. In the study overall: The origin of the acute and convalescent COVID-19 samples was the United States, Italy and Spain. T cells, B-cell-depleted T cells, or PBMCs provided the cDNA or gDNA that served as material.

As processed by the authors: Estimation of nucleated cell counts was performed using reference gene primer amplification. Repertoires were generated with immunoSEQ multiplex PCR, while TCRdb's copy carries only in-frame clones and drops some. That table is the source of V, J and clone size, and D and trimming were worked out from the DNA. In the table there are fewer than 200,000 clones, about nine tenths of which are singletons. The sequenced sample was peripheral blood. The V and J genes are TRBV7-3 and TRBJ2-2, with D perhaps TRBD2 (6 bases). This TCR was sampled from a man aged 50 or older with acute or convalescent COVID-19. In DNA, the CDR3 is TGTGCCAGCAGCTTAATGGGGGGAAGTAACACCGGGGAGCTGTTTTTT. The encoded protein is CASSLMGGSNTGELFF. The whole variable domain, remainder taken from reference TRBV7-3 and TRBJ2-2, is GAGVSQTPSNKVTEKGKYVELRCDPISGHTALYWYRQSLGQGPEFLIYFQGTGAADDSGLPNDRFFAVRPEGSVSTLKIQRTERGDSAVYLCASSLMGGSNTGELFFGEGSRLTVL.